This T cell receptor (beta chain) stems from a study of breast tumors, draining lymph nodes, adjacent tissues. Whole-study results and caveats: Data only fit, rather than demonstrated, lymph node origin of most tumor T cells. Data fit most tumor T cells coming from lymph node, expanding in tumor. Compared with lymph nodes, tumors were less diverse; compared with nontumor tissue, more. Luminal-like breast cancer showed significantly greater tumor-nontumor repertoire similarity than basal-like breast cancer did.

The lymph nodes were axillary draining lymph nodes from breast cancer patients. The CDR3 sequence is 16 residues long. V trimming: 5 bases; J trimming: 3 bases; junction bases outside the gene matches: 10. Germline V CDR1 and CDR2: DFQATT, SNEGSKA (reference sequence). One entry per CDR3 protein results from TCRdb running MiXCR on the multiplex PCR reads. The table includes about 140,000 distinct CDR3 sequences, 20% to 25% detected once. This clonotype was seen many times. Its antigen is unidentified. Input material: axillary lymph node tissue. The V and J genes are TRBV20-1 and TRBJ2-1; 10 nucleotides align to TRBD2. This TCR was sampled from a female donor with breast cancer. Some clones in this sample may be carry-over from other donors' samples. CDR3 sequence: CSAAVPSGRNYNEQFF. For the CDR3, the DNA is TGCAGTGCTGCCGTACCTAGCGGGAGAAACTACAATGAGCAGTTCTTC.